The TCR beta chain under discussion was sequenced for a study of blood T cells in healthy people across ages. To note about this clonotype: Its target is unknown.

General study points: Roughly linear declines in TCR beta diversity per million T cells occurred with age. The study lacked donor CMV status, which possibly confounded expanded clonotype changes. PBMCs left unsorted prevented a conclusive naive versus antigen-experienced comparison.

With a J-beta primer mix and a sample-barcoded 5' primer, a second PCR ran about 7 to 12 cycles. TCRdb used MiXCR to reprocess the 5' RACE reads, holding one entry per CDR3 protein. Among almost 550,000 distinct CDR3 sequences, around 24% were seen once, and the ten largest hold roughly 10%. V was trimmed by 3 bases and J by 3 bases, leaving 17 bases between them. The germline V gene has CDR1 KGHSH and CDR2 LQKENI. This CDR3 has 16 amino acids. The same data also went into a second study, on T cells of mothers and their children.

This TCR was sampled from a boy younger than 18 in good health. Input material: blood. The V call is TRBV18, the J call TRBJ2-5; maybe TRBD2 (6 bases). Here the CDR3 DNA reads TGTGCCAGCTCACCCTACGGACAAGGAGGGAAAGAGACCCAGTACTTC. This encodes CASSPYGQGGKETQYF.